This passage covers 17 T cell receptor beta chains from one sample sequenced in a study of T cell responses to AZD1222 COVID-19 vaccine. Profiling relied on immunoSEQ multiplex PCR, and the TCRdb table lists in-frame clones only, not all of them. The profile shows around 100,000 clones, more than 75% of them singletons. This sample comprised peripheral blood, obtained on day 0 of AZD1222 vaccination. These receptors all come from an adult in good health.

CDR3 in DNA: TGTGCCAGCAGTGAAGGCCGGACTAGCGGGAGGGGCACCGGGGAGCTGTTTTTT. It translates to CASSEGRTSGRGTGELFF. The chain joins TRBV2 to TRBJ2-2; TRBD2 agrees at 15 bases. V was pared by 1 base and J by 4 bases, with 4 bases of the junction left unmatched. This CDR3 region has 18 residues. CDR1 is SNHLY and CDR2 is FYNNEI in the germline V gene.

The chain couples TRBV28 to TRBJ1-4; D gene uncertain. V shed 2 bases and J shed 3 bases, with 7 bases lying between them. The germline V gene encodes CDR1 MDHEN and CDR2 SYDVKM. CDR3 size: 14 residues. The CDR3, as DNA: TGTGCCAGCAGTTTACTAAGGGCTAATGAAAAACTGTTTTTT. Translation gives CASSLLRANEKLFF.

The chain is built from TRBV30 and TRBJ2-2; D remains unclear. The CDR3 sequence is 13 residues long. Germline V lookup: CDR1 GTSNPN, CDR2 SVGIG (reference sequence). V lost 2 bases and J lost 6, with 10 bases in between. In DNA form, the CDR3 reads TGTGCCTGGAGTACCTATAGCCCCGGGGAGCTGTTTTTT. Residues: CAWSTYSPGELFF.

This clone occurred many times. The V and J genes are TRBV18 and TRBJ1-3; maybe TRBD1 (5 bases). CDR1 is KGHSH, CDR2 LQKENI, per germline. V was shortened by 6 bases and J by 2 bases, with 17 bases between the two germline ends. The CDR3 length is 16 residues. CDR3 sequence reads: CASSRGPLGAGNTIYF. CDR3 nucleotide sequence: TGTGCCAGCTCGCGGGGACCCCTCGGGGCTGGAAACACCATATATTTT.

The gene calls are TRBV18 and TRBJ2-7; TRBD2 agrees at 7 bases. The ends lost 3 bases at V and 2 bases at J; junction bases unmatched: 10. In germline, CDR1 is KGHSH, CDR2 LQKENI. This CDR3 region has 16 residues. DNA for the CDR3: TGTGCCAGCTCACCGCCCCACCGGCTAGCGGCCTACGAGCAGTACTTC. Its translation is CASSPPHRLAAYEQYF.

This chain connects TRBV2 to TRBJ2-3; the match to TRBD2 covers 8 bases. The CDR3 has 15 residues. V lost 4 bases and J lost 8; bases outside the gene matches: 11. CDR1 and CDR2 from the germline V gene are SNHLY and FYNNEI. CDR3 nucleotide sequence: TGTGCCAGCAGTGTGTTAGAGCGGGGGTACGGTACGCAGTATTTT. It translates to CASSVLERGYGTQYF.

The chain joins TRBV2 to TRBJ1-2; D call uncertain. Trimming shortened V by 3 bases and J by 4 bases, and 9 bases separated the two germline ends. CDR3 length: 13 residues. Looked up from germline, CDR1 is SNHLY and CDR2 is FYNNEI. The CDR3 DNA reads as TGTGCCAGCAGTGAGCACGGATCCTATGGCTACACCTTC. Translation: CASSEHGSYGYTF.

The chain has TRBV11-2 and TRBJ2-2, with 8 bases aligning to TRBD1. The CDR3 loop spans 16 amino acids. The V gene end was trimmed by 5 bases and the J gene end by 1 base; junction bases not matched to a gene: 6. CDR1 is SGHAT, CDR2 FQNNGV, per germline. DNA for the CDR3: TGTGCCAGCAGCAGAGGACAGGGATTGAACACCGGGGAGCTGTTTTTT. This translates into CASSRGQGLNTGELFF.

As DNA, the CDR3 is TGCGCCAGCAGCTGGACTAGCGGGAGAGGTAACGAGCAGTACTTC. This encodes CASSWTSGRGNEQYF. V and J are TRBV5-1 and TRBJ2-7; TRBD2 aligns across 13 bases. The CDR3 is made up of 15 amino acids. In germline, CDR1 is SGHRS, CDR2 YFSETQ. The V and J ends lost 3 bases and 5 bases, in that order; junction bases with no gene match: 5.

V gene TRBV29-1 combines with J gene TRBJ1-2, with TRBD1 matching over 10 bases. After removal of 0 bases from V and 7 bases from J, the junction contained 8 bases not matched to a gene. This CDR3 region has 15 residues. CDR1 is SQVTM, CDR2 ANQGSEA, per germline. The CDR3 DNA sequence: TGCAGCGTTGAAGAAACTCCGGGACAGGGGAGTGGCTACACCTTC. Translating gives CSVEETPGQGSGYTF.

The chain recombines TRBV10-3 with TRBJ1-3; the match to TRBD1 covers 8 bases. Germline assignment: CDR1 ENHRY and CDR2 SYGVKD. V was clipped by 9 bases and J by 2 bases; unmatched bases: 6. CDR3 length: 14 residues. The CDR3 bases are TGTGCCATGACCGACAGGGGCACTGGAAACACCATATATTTT. Its translation: CAMTDRGTGNTIYF.

For the CDR3, the DNA is TGTGCCAGCAGTTCCGACCGCACTGAAGCTTTCTTT. Amino acids: CASSSDRTEAFF. The chain couples TRBV28 to TRBJ1-1; D uncertain. The CDR3 runs to 12 residues. Germline V gene lookup returns CDR1 MDHEN and CDR2 SYDVKM. V shed 4 bases and J shed 4 bases, with 7 bases lying between them.

V is TRBV30 and J is TRBJ1-5; unclear D gene. V lost 0 bases and J lost 3, with 12 bases in between. Germline CDR1 reads GTSNPN; CDR2 reads SVGIG (reference sequence). The CDR3 totals 15 residues. The CDR3 nucleotides read TGTGCCTGGAGTGTACTTGATCGGCACAATCAGCCCCAGCATTTT. This encodes CAWSVLDRHNQPQHF.

The CDR3 coding sequence is TGCGCCAGCTACTTGGGGCGGGAGGGCCTGCCGAGGAATGAGCAGTTCTTC. Protein: CASYLGREGLPRNEQFF. The chain links TRBV5-1 to TRBJ2-1, with TRBD2 matching 9 bases. Per the germline V gene, CDR1 is SGHRS and CDR2 is YFSETQ. V was clipped by 7 bases and J by 7 bases; unmatched bases: 18. The CDR3 runs to 17 residues.

The rearrangement links TRBV5-1 to TRBJ1-1, with 8 bases aligning to TRBD1. Germline assignment: CDR1 SGHRS and CDR2 YFSETQ. J gave up 3 bases and V 3 bases, and 4 bases lay outside the gene matches. This CDR3 is 14 amino acids long. The chain's CDR3 is CASSSGGPYTEAFF. The DNA of the CDR3 is TGCGCCAGCAGCTCAGGGGGCCCGTACACTGAAGCTTTCTTT.

The V and J genes are TRBV29-1 and TRBJ2-3, with 15 positions matching TRBD2. In germline, CDR1 is SQVTM, CDR2 ANQGSEA. The CDR3 covers 17 residues. After removal of 4 bases from V and 4 bases from J, the junction contained 9 bases not matched to a gene. The CDR3 protein is CSVVSGLAGGTSDTQYF. The CDR3 nucleotides are TGCAGCGTTGTTAGTGGACTAGCGGGAGGGACTTCAGATACGCAGTATTTT.

This clone was detected a few times. J is TRBJ2-7 and V is TRBV6-5, with unresolved D. CDR3 length equals 13 residues. The germline CDR1 and CDR2 sequences are MNHEY and SVGAGI. V lost 8 bases to trimming and J lost 1 base, with 12 bases between them. This CDR3 reads CASGILGSYEQYF. The CDR3, as DNA: TGTGCCAGCGGCATCTTGGGATCCTACGAGCAGTACTTC.